The text below deals with one TCR beta chain. What it binds is unknown. This sample is part of a study of STAT5B mutations in CD4+ large granular lymphocyte leukemia. Study background: Among healthy controls, a particular HLA allele went with more CDR3 'QG' motifs.

There are 19 residues in the CDR3. The V and J ends lost 4 bases and 6 bases respectively, with 29 bases between them. Germline CDR1 SGHRS, CDR2 YFSETQ. Study-level results: Patient CD4-sorted repertoires looked more clonal than healthy CD4+ repertoires, even without putative leukemic clones. 8/27 top patient clones versus 2/35 control clones were TRBV06-family.

The survey-level immunoSEQ assay was used. Produced via immunoSEQ multiplex PCR; TCRdb's table is partial and in-frame only. The sample lists over 25,000 clones, 81% occurring once. V gene TRBV5-1 combines with J gene TRBJ2-1; a weak D match, TRBD1 (5 bases). The source of this sequence is a human donor in good health. Sequenced material: CD4+ T cells from blood buffy coats. The CDR3 sequence is CASSPPNLGRSGFINEQFF. In DNA form, the CDR3 reads TGCGCCAGCAGCCCCCCAAACTTGGGGCGGTCTGGATTTATCAATGAGCAGTTCTTC. Full variable domain (missing parts from reference TRBV5-1 and TRBJ2-1): KAGVTQTPRYLIKTRGQQVTLSCSPISGHRSVSWYQQTPGQGLQFLFEYFSETQRNKGNFPGRFSGRQFSNSRSEMNVSTLELGDSALYLCASSPPNLGRSGFINEQFFGPGTRLTVL.